The entry below gives a single TCR beta chain sequence along with its context. Clones were read by immunoSEQ multiplex PCR, and TCRdb kept only the in-frame ones, dropping some. The sample holds approximately 440,000 clones, 90% seen once. These data originate in a study of blood T cell repertoires in COVID-19. Study context: Sample material is recorded as cDNA or gDNA derived from T cells, B-cell-depleted T cells, or PBMCs.

Enrolled through a virtual design, the participants were between roughly 18 and 95 years of age and came from under 25 US areas. Participant-reported clinical history was the basis for cohort assignment. Recovery among Cohort 3 donors was established by two negative PCRs, clearance, or symptom resolution. Sequencing was performed on PBMCs or T cells enriched from blood (not recorded which). This sequence originates from a man aged 18 to 30 who had recovered from COVID-19.

The CDR3 spells CASSPPASETQYF. For the CDR3, the DNA is TGTGCCAGCAGCCCTCCTGCGTCGGAGACCCAGTACTTC. The chain has TRBV11-1 and TRBJ2-5; D is undetermined. The ends were cut back, 5 bases at V and 5 bases at J, with 12 bases in the middle. The CDR3 is 13 residues long. Germline CDR1 SGHAT, CDR2 FQDESV (reference sequence).